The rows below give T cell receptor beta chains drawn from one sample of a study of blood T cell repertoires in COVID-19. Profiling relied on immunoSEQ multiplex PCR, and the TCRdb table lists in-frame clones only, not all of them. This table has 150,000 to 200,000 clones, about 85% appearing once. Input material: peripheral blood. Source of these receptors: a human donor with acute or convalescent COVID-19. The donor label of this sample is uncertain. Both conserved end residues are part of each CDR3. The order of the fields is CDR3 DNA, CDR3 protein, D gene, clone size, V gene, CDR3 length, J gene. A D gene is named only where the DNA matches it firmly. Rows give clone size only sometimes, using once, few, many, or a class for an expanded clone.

CDR3 DNA: TGTGCCAGCAATTCCCTGTTTGGGTCCCGGGACAGGGGCACCGGGGAGCTGTTTTTT
CDR3 protein: CASNSLFGSRDRGTGELFF
D gene: TRBD1
clone size: NA
V gene: TRBV7-9
CDR3 length: 19
J gene: TRBJ2-2

CDR3 DNA: TGTGCCAGCAGTTTGACAGGGGGGATCGGTGACTATGGCTACACCTTC
CDR3 protein: CASSLTGGIGDYGYTF
D gene: TRBD1
clone size: NA
V gene: TRBV28
CDR3 length: 16
J gene: TRBJ1-2

CDR3 DNA: TGTGCCAGCAGTACGATTACGAATAACAGGGACGGCTACACCTTC
CDR3 protein: CASSTITNNRDGYTF
D gene: NA
clone size: NA
V gene: TRBV6-5
CDR3 length: 15
J gene: TRBJ1-2

CDR3 DNA: TGTGCCAGCAGCTTGGGCCTACCGTCAAGCAGGGGGCAGGGAGATACGCAGTATTTT
CDR3 protein: CASSLGLPSSRGQGDTQYF
D gene: TRBD1
clone size: once
V gene: TRBV5-4
CDR3 length: 19
J gene: TRBJ2-3

CDR3 DNA: TGTGCCTGGAGTGTACTCATGATGGATAATTCACCCCTCCACTTT
CDR3 protein: CAWSVLMMDNSPLHF
D gene: NA
clone size: NA
V gene: TRBV30
CDR3 length: 15
J gene: TRBJ1-6

CDR3 DNA: TGTGCCAGCAGCGCCGGGACTAGCAACACCGGGGAGCTGTTTTTT
CDR3 protein: CASSAGTSNTGELFF
D gene: TRBD2
clone size: NA
V gene: TRBV9
CDR3 length: 15
J gene: TRBJ2-2

CDR3 DNA: TGTGCCAGCTCAGGCCGACAGGGCAATCAGCCCCAGCATTTT
CDR3 protein: CASSGRQGNQPQHF
D gene: NA
clone size: NA
V gene: TRBV18
CDR3 length: 14
J gene: TRBJ1-5

CDR3 DNA: TGTGCCAGCAGCGGACAGGGGGCGAATCAGCCCCAGCATTTT
CDR3 protein: CASSGQGANQPQHF
D gene: TRBD1
clone size: NA
V gene: TRBV7-2
CDR3 length: 14
J gene: TRBJ1-5

CDR3 DNA: TGTGCCAGTAGTACGTCCCGTGGGGGGTACAATGAGCAGTTCTTC
CDR3 protein: CASSTSRGGYNEQFF
D gene: NA
clone size: NA
V gene: TRBV19
CDR3 length: 15
J gene: TRBJ2-1

CDR3 DNA: TGTGCCAGCAGCTTAGTGGGGACAGCCTACGAGCAGTACTTC
CDR3 protein: CASSLVGTAYEQYF
D gene: TRBD1
clone size: NA
V gene: TRBV7-8
CDR3 length: 14
J gene: TRBJ2-7

CDR3 DNA: TGCGCCAGCAGCTTGGCCGGGGCAGGGGGCTACGAGCAGTACTTC
CDR3 protein: CASSLAGAGGYEQYF
D gene: TRBD1
clone size: once
V gene: TRBV5-1
CDR3 length: 15
J gene: TRBJ2-7

CDR3 DNA: TGTGCCAGCAGCTCCTGGGGGGGCGGATATAATTCACCCCTCCACTTT
CDR3 protein: CASSSWGGGYNSPLHF
D gene: NA
clone size: few
V gene: TRBV5-4
CDR3 length: 16
J gene: TRBJ1-6

CDR3 DNA: TGTGCCAGCTCACTAACCCCTTCGATAGCGGGGGTGGAGACCTACAATGAGCAGTTCTTC
CDR3 protein: CASSLTPSIAGVETYNEQFF
D gene: TRBD2
clone size: once
V gene: TRBV18
CDR3 length: 20
J gene: TRBJ2-1

CDR3 DNA: TGTGCCAGCAGTGAATATAAGGGGGACAGTCATCAGCCCCAGCATTTT
CDR3 protein: CASSEYKGDSHQPQHF
D gene: TRBD1
clone size: NA
V gene: TRBV25-1
CDR3 length: 16
J gene: TRBJ1-5

CDR3 DNA: TGTGCCAGCGGCCTGGGGGGGAGTAGCAATCAGCCCCAGCATTTT
CDR3 protein: CASGLGGSSNQPQHF
D gene: NA
clone size: NA
V gene: TRBV6-6
CDR3 length: 15
J gene: TRBJ1-5

CDR3 DNA: TGCGCCAGCAGCTTGCAGATGAACACTGAAGCTTTCTTT
CDR3 protein: CASSLQMNTEAFF
D gene: NA
clone size: NA
V gene: TRBV5-1
CDR3 length: 13
J gene: TRBJ1-1

CDR3 DNA: TGTGCCAGCAGCTTTATCCGGGAGCAGTTCTTC
CDR3 protein: CASSFIREQFF
D gene: NA
clone size: NA
V gene: TRBV11-2
CDR3 length: 11
J gene: TRBJ2-1

CDR3 DNA: TGTGCCAGCAGCCTGAGGACAGGGAATGGGGCAGATACGCAGTATTTT
CDR3 protein: CASSLRTGNGADTQYF
D gene: TRBD1
clone size: NA
V gene: TRBV3-1/TRBV3-2
CDR3 length: 16
J gene: TRBJ2-3

CDR3 DNA: TGTGCCTGGAATCGGGGGGGCGCCCTGAACACTGAAGCTTTCTTT
CDR3 protein: CAWNRGGALNTEAFF
D gene: NA
clone size: NA
V gene: TRBV30
CDR3 length: 15
J gene: TRBJ1-1

CDR3 DNA: TGTGCCAGCAGTTCACCCCTAGCGGGTCGTCGAGAGACCCAGTACTTC
CDR3 protein: CASSSPLAGRRETQYF
D gene: TRBD2
clone size: NA
V gene: TRBV28
CDR3 length: 16
J gene: TRBJ2-5

CDR3 DNA: TGTGCCAGCAGCCAAGCTACGGGAGGTTATCCCCAGCATTTT
CDR3 protein: CASSQATGGYPQHF
D gene: NA
clone size: NA
V gene: TRBV3-1/TRBV3-2
CDR3 length: 14
J gene: TRBJ1-5

CDR3 DNA: TGTGCCAGTAGTATACCACAGGGCGATACGCAGTATTTT
CDR3 protein: CASSIPQGDTQYF
D gene: NA
clone size: NA
V gene: TRBV19
CDR3 length: 13
J gene: TRBJ2-3

CDR3 DNA: TGTGCCAGCAGTCCCCCCGTTCCGACTAGTGACGGGGAGCTGTTTTTT
CDR3 protein: CASSPPVPTSDGELFF
D gene: NA
clone size: NA
V gene: TRBV6-2/TRBV6-3
CDR3 length: 16
J gene: TRBJ2-2

CDR3 DNA: TGTGCCAGCAGCTTAAACCCGACAGGGGTCACAGATACGCAGTATTTT
CDR3 protein: CASSLNPTGVTDTQYF
D gene: TRBD1
clone size: few
V gene: TRBV7-7
CDR3 length: 16
J gene: TRBJ2-3

CDR3 DNA: TGTGCCAGCAGTGAGGACAGGGCAAGTGGAAACACCATATATTTT
CDR3 protein: CASSEDRASGNTIYF
D gene: TRBD1
clone size: once
V gene: TRBV6-1
CDR3 length: 15
J gene: TRBJ1-3

CDR3 DNA: TGTGCCTGGAGTGAACAGGGAAGTCAGCCCCAGCATTTT
CDR3 protein: CAWSEQGSQPQHF
D gene: NA
clone size: NA
V gene: TRBV30
CDR3 length: 13
J gene: TRBJ1-5

CDR3 DNA: TGCGCCAGCAGCAGGACAGGGGTGGGCAATCAGCCCCAGCATTTT
CDR3 protein: CASSRTGVGNQPQHF
D gene: TRBD1
clone size: NA
V gene: TRBV5-1
CDR3 length: 15
J gene: TRBJ1-5

CDR3 DNA: TGTGCCAGCAGCTCGGACACCCCCAGCTACGAGCAGTACTTC
CDR3 protein: CASSSDTPSYEQYF
D gene: NA
clone size: once
V gene: TRBV7-6
CDR3 length: 14
J gene: TRBJ2-7

CDR3 DNA: TGCGCCAGCAGCTTGGATCGAGTGGGTTCGGGTCAGCCCCAGCATTTT
CDR3 protein: CASSLDRVGSGQPQHF
D gene: NA
clone size: NA
V gene: TRBV5-1
CDR3 length: 16
J gene: TRBJ1-5

CDR3 DNA: TGTGCCAGCAGTTACTCGACTAGCGGGGGGCCAGATACGCAGTATTTT
CDR3 protein: CASSYSTSGGPDTQYF
D gene: TRBD2
clone size: NA
V gene: TRBV6-2/TRBV6-3
CDR3 length: 16
J gene: TRBJ2-3

CDR3 DNA: TGTGCCAGTAGTCTTGGACACCTAGTTAGCAATCAGCCCCAGCATTTT
CDR3 protein: CASSLGHLVSNQPQHF
D gene: NA
clone size: once
V gene: TRBV19
CDR3 length: 16
J gene: TRBJ1-5

CDR3 DNA: TGTGCCAGCTCATCTCGAAAGGGGACAGGCCCCGCCAGAGAGCAGTACTTC
CDR3 protein: CASSSRKGTGPAREQYF
D gene: TRBD1
clone size: once
V gene: TRBV18
CDR3 length: 17
J gene: TRBJ2-7

CDR3 DNA: TGTGCCAGCAGCCAGGGGACTAGCGGCGCTAGCACAGATACGCAGTATTTT
CDR3 protein: CASSQGTSGASTDTQYF
D gene: TRBD2
clone size: NA
V gene: TRBV11-2
CDR3 length: 17
J gene: TRBJ2-3

CDR3 DNA: TGTGCCAGCAGCCACGACAGGGATGGCTATGGCTACACCTTC
CDR3 protein: CASSHDRDGYGYTF
D gene: TRBD1
clone size: once
V gene: TRBV7-9
CDR3 length: 14
J gene: TRBJ1-2

CDR3 DNA: TGTGCCAGCAGGGGTGAGGATAACAATCAGCCCCAGCATTTT
CDR3 protein: CASRGEDNNQPQHF
D gene: NA
clone size: NA
V gene: TRBV6-5
CDR3 length: 14
J gene: TRBJ1-5

CDR3 DNA: TGTGCCAGCAGCCAACACCGACAGGACACTGAAGCTTTCTTT
CDR3 protein: CASSQHRQDTEAFF
D gene: NA
clone size: NA
V gene: TRBV3-1/TRBV3-2
CDR3 length: 14
J gene: TRBJ1-1

CDR3 DNA: TGCGCCACCCAGGTTGGATCCGGGGAGCTGTTTTTT
CDR3 protein: CATQVGSGELFF
D gene: NA
clone size: NA
V gene: TRBV5-1
CDR3 length: 12
J gene: TRBJ2-2

CDR3 DNA: TGTGCCAGCAGCCTAGCCCAGGGCCAAGAGACCCAGTACTTC
CDR3 protein: CASSLAQGQETQYF
D gene: NA
clone size: NA
V gene: TRBV3-1/TRBV3-2
CDR3 length: 14
J gene: TRBJ2-5

CDR3 DNA: TGCGCCAGCAGCCGTGGACAGGCGAGCTCTGGGGCCAACGTCCTGACTTTC
CDR3 protein: CASSRGQASSGANVLTF
D gene: TRBD1
clone size: NA
V gene: TRBV4-1
CDR3 length: 17
J gene: TRBJ2-6

CDR3 DNA: TGTGCCAGCAGCTCCGCGGGGGGCCAAGAAGTGCAGTACTTC
CDR3 protein: CASSSAGGQEVQYF
D gene: TRBD2
clone size: NA
V gene: TRBV5-4
CDR3 length: 14
J gene: TRBJ2-7

CDR3 DNA: TGTGCCAGCAGTCCACAGGGGGGAGCCTTTCCCCTCCACTTT
CDR3 protein: CASSPQGGAFPLHF
D gene: TRBD1
clone size: NA
V gene: TRBV9
CDR3 length: 14
J gene: TRBJ1-6

CDR3 DNA: TGTGCCAGCAGTGAGAGGGTTGCGAATTCACCCCTCCACTTT
CDR3 protein: CASSERVANSPLHF
D gene: NA
clone size: NA
V gene: TRBV2
CDR3 length: 14
J gene: TRBJ1-6

CDR3 DNA: TGTGCCAGCAGCCCCCCGGGACAGGGGGCATCAGATACGCAGTATTTT
CDR3 protein: CASSPPGQGASDTQYF
D gene: TRBD1
clone size: NA
V gene: TRBV4-2
CDR3 length: 16
J gene: TRBJ2-3

CDR3 DNA: TGTGCCACCAAAGATAGCGTAGGGGGTGTCACAGATACGCAGTATTTT
CDR3 protein: CATKDSVGGVTDTQYF
D gene: NA
clone size: NA
V gene: TRBV15
CDR3 length: 16
J gene: TRBJ2-3

CDR3 DNA: TGTGCCAGCAGGGGTCCGGGCAGGGGGAACTATGGCTACACCTTC
CDR3 protein: CASRGPGRGNYGYTF
D gene: TRBD1
clone size: NA
V gene: TRBV27
CDR3 length: 15
J gene: TRBJ1-2

CDR3 DNA: TGTGCCATCAGCCATGAGGGGGAGATCTATGGCTACACCTTC
CDR3 protein: CAISHEGEIYGYTF
D gene: NA
clone size: NA
V gene: TRBV10-3
CDR3 length: 14
J gene: TRBJ1-2

CDR3 DNA: TGTGCCAGCAGTCTGCAGGGGGCTGGAGGCAATCAGCCCCAGCATTTT
CDR3 protein: CASSLQGAGGNQPQHF
D gene: TRBD1
clone size: once
V gene: TRBV3-1/TRBV3-2
CDR3 length: 16
J gene: TRBJ1-5

CDR3 DNA: TGTGCCAGCAGTTCGGTGGGGACAGGGGGCTCTGGCTACACCTTC
CDR3 protein: CASSSVGTGGSGYTF
D gene: TRBD1
clone size: NA
V gene: TRBV7-9
CDR3 length: 15
J gene: TRBJ1-2

CDR3 DNA: TGTGCCAGCCGGGACAGAAACACCATATATTTT
CDR3 protein: CASRDRNTIYF
D gene: NA
clone size: NA
V gene: TRBV19
CDR3 length: 11
J gene: TRBJ1-3

CDR3 DNA: TGCGCCAGCAGTCAAGACCGGGAGGGGGATACGCAGTATTTT
CDR3 protein: CASSQDREGDTQYF
D gene: TRBD2
clone size: NA
V gene: TRBV23-1
CDR3 length: 14
J gene: TRBJ2-3

CDR3 DNA: TGTGCCAGCAGCTTGGGGACAGGGGGTATAGGCGAGCAGTACTTC
CDR3 protein: CASSLGTGGIGEQYF
D gene: TRBD1
clone size: few
V gene: TRBV5-4
CDR3 length: 15
J gene: TRBJ2-7

CDR3 DNA: TGTGCCAGCAGCAGATTCGGGAGGGGATCCGGCACTGAAGCTTTCTTT
CDR3 protein: CASSRFGRGSGTEAFF
D gene: NA
clone size: NA
V gene: TRBV9
CDR3 length: 16
J gene: TRBJ1-1

CDR3 DNA: TGCAGCGTTGTTCTAGCGGGCACAGATACGCAGTATTTT
CDR3 protein: CSVVLAGTDTQYF
D gene: TRBD2
clone size: NA
V gene: TRBV29-1
CDR3 length: 13
J gene: TRBJ2-3

CDR3 DNA: TGTGCCAGCAGTTTATCTCACTATGGCTACACCTTC
CDR3 protein: CASSLSHYGYTF
D gene: NA
clone size: once
V gene: TRBV28
CDR3 length: 12
J gene: TRBJ1-2